This is a list of T cell receptor beta chains from one sample in a study of CD8 T cells in Susac syndrome. TCRdb reprocessed the immunoSEQ multiplex PCR reads with MiXCR, giving one entry per CDR3 protein. The table records about 200,000 distinct CDR3 sequences, 85% to 95% of them present only once. The sample taken for sequencing was CD4+ T cells from PBMCs. These receptors were obtained from a human donor with multiple sclerosis. Each CDR3 is given with its conserved first and last residue. D genes are given only for firm matches. Size tells how often a clone was seen (once, few, many) or the class of an expanded clone, and some rows leave it out.

V: TRBV14; size: -; D: -; J: TRBJ2-5; DNA: TGTGCCAGCAGCCAAGAAGGCGGAGAGACCCAGTACTTC; CDR3: CASSQEGGETQYF
V: TRBV13; size: -; D: -; J: TRBJ2-2; DNA: TGTGCCAGCACCCCCTTCACCACCGGGGAGCTGTTTTTT; CDR3: CASTPFTTGELFF
V: TRBV3-1; size: -; D: -; J: TRBJ1-5; DNA: TGTGCCAGCGGCGGGACTCCCGGTCAGCCCCAGCATTTT; CDR3: CASGGTPGQPQHF
V: TRBV12-3/TRBV12-4; size: -; D: -; J: TRBJ1-1; DNA: TGTGCCAGCAGTTTCACCCGGACCGGCGGAGGGGACACTGAAGCTTTCTTT; CDR3: CASSFTRTGGGDTEAFF
V: TRBV20-1; size: -; D: TRBD2; J: TRBJ2-3; DNA: TGCAGTGCTCAGACTAGCGGGTCCACAGATACGCAGTATTTT; CDR3: CSAQTSGSTDTQYF
V: TRBV10-2; size: -; D: -; J: TRBJ2-1; DNA: TGCGCCACCTATCTCGGGTACAATGAGCAGTTCTTC; CDR3: CATYLGYNEQFF
V: TRBV6-1; size: once; D: TRBD2; J: TRBJ2-3; DNA: TGTGCCAGCAGACGCCTGGATAGCGGGGGAGCAGATACGCAGTATTTT; CDR3: CASRRLDSGGADTQYF
V: TRBV12-3/TRBV12-4; size: -; D: -; J: TRBJ1-1; DNA: TGTGCCAGCAGTGCCGTACCGGGACCTCCTACGGGTGAAGCTTTCTTT; CDR3: CASSAVPGPPTGEAFF
V: TRBV3-1; size: -; D: TRBD2; J: TRBJ2-1; DNA: TGTGCCAGCAGCCAAGGGACTAGCGGGGGCGCCTACAATGAGCAGTTCTTC; CDR3: CASSQGTSGGAYNEQFF
V: TRBV25-1; size: -; D: -; J: TRBJ2-5; DNA: TGTGCCAGTTCCCGGGGAGCCCAAGAGACCCAGTACTTC; CDR3: CASSRGAQETQYF
V: TRBV12-3/TRBV12-4; size: few; D: TRBD1; J: TRBJ2-5; DNA: TGTGCCAGCAGGACAGGGACCCAAGAGACCCAGTACTTC; CDR3: CASRTGTQETQYF
V: TRBV20-1; size: -; D: TRBD2; J: TRBJ2-3; DNA: TGCAGTGCTACCCAGACTAGCGGGGGCCGCGGGGATACGCAGTATTTT; CDR3: CSATQTSGGRGDTQYF
V: TRBV6-6; size: -; D: -; J: TRBJ2-3; DNA: TGTGCCAGCAGTTCCACGTCCACAGATACGCAGTATTTT; CDR3: CASSSTSTDTQYF
V: TRBV20-1; size: -; D: TRBD1; J: TRBJ2-7; DNA: TGCAGTGCCATACAGGGGGCCTACGAGCAGTACTTC; CDR3: CSAIQGAYEQYF
V: TRBV4-2; size: -; D: -; J: TRBJ1-5; DNA: TGTGCCAGCAGCCAAGGGGCAGCCAACAATCAGCCCCAGCATTTT; CDR3: CASSQGAANNQPQHF
V: TRBV7-2; size: once; D: -; J: TRBJ2-1; DNA: TGTGCCAGCCGTCGAGTGGGGGCGATTCTCAATGAGCAGTTCTTC; CDR3: CASRRVGAILNEQFF
V: TRBV30; size: -; D: TRBD1; J: TRBJ1-5; DNA: TGTGCCTGGAGCTTGGGACAGGGGGGCAATCAGCCCCAGCATTTT; CDR3: CAWSLGQGGNQPQHF
V: TRBV7-3; size: -; D: TRBD1; J: TRBJ2-2; DNA: TGTGCCAGCAGCTTCGACAGGGGTTCGCTGTTTTTT; CDR3: CASSFDRGSLFF
V: TRBV7-6; size: -; D: TRBD1; J: TRBJ1-2; DNA: TGTGCCAGCAGCGCAGTGACAGGGGGCAACTATGGCTACACCTTC; CDR3: CASSAVTGGNYGYTF
V: TRBV29-1; size: -; D: -; J: TRBJ2-7; DNA: TGCAGCGTTGTGGAGGTAGACTACGAGCAGTACTTC; CDR3: CSVVEVDYEQYF
V: TRBV20-1; size: -; D: -; J: TRBJ1-4; DNA: TGCAGTGCTAGAATTCCTCGGACAGCGAATGAAAAACTGTTTTTT; CDR3: CSARIPRTANEKLFF
V: TRBV20-1; size: -; D: TRBD2; J: TRBJ2-1; DNA: TGCAGTGCTGCCCTAGCGGGGGGACACAATGAGCAGTTCTTC; CDR3: CSAALAGGHNEQFF
V: TRBV18; size: -; D: -; J: TRBJ2-7; DNA: TGTGCCAGCTCACCACCGGGGAAAAGTGGCTACGAGCAGTACTTC; CDR3: CASSPPGKSGYEQYF
V: TRBV5-1; size: -; D: -; J: TRBJ1-2; DNA: TGCGCCAGCAGCACATCCGGGACACCGCTTTATGGCTACACCTTC; CDR3: CASSTSGTPLYGYTF
V: TRBV30; size: -; D: -; J: TRBJ2-3; DNA: TGTGCCTGGAATTTGGGCCCTAGCACAGATACGCAGTATTTT; CDR3: CAWNLGPSTDTQYF
V: TRBV29-1; size: once; D: -; J: TRBJ1-1; DNA: TGCAGCGTTGATGCCGGGTTAAACACTGAAGCTTTCTTT; CDR3: CSVDAGLNTEAFF
V: TRBV7-3; size: -; D: -; J: TRBJ2-3; DNA: TGTGCCAGCAGCTACGGAACTCGCACAGATACGCAGTATTTT; CDR3: CASSYGTRTDTQYF
V: TRBV20-1; size: -; D: -; J: TRBJ1-1; DNA: TGCAGTGCTACGAGAGGGGTGAACACTGAAGCTTTCTTT; CDR3: CSATRGVNTEAFF
V: TRBV29-1; size: -; D: -; J: TRBJ1-4; DNA: TGCAGCGCCTCCGCGGGTTACGGTGGGGAAAAACTGTTTTTT; CDR3: CSASAGYGGEKLFF
V: TRBV29-1; size: -; D: -; J: TRBJ1-1; DNA: TGCAGTTCTGCCAGTGGAGGCAGAGCTTTCTTT; CDR3: CSSASGGRAFF
V: TRBV30; size: -; D: TRBD1; J: TRBJ1-2; DNA: TGTGCCTGGATCGGACAGGTGGGCGGCTACACCTTC; CDR3: CAWIGQVGGYTF
V: TRBV20-1; size: -; D: -; J: TRBJ2-3; DNA: TGCAGTGCTAGCCTCTCGTCGGGGAGCACAGATACGCAGTATTTT; CDR3: CSASLSSGSTDTQYF
V: TRBV6-5; size: -; D: -; J: TRBJ1-1; DNA: TGTGCCAGCAGTTCCTACAGGGTTATGAACACTGAAGCTTTCTTT; CDR3: CASSSYRVMNTEAFF
V: TRBV11-3; size: few; D: -; J: TRBJ2-3; DNA: TGTGCCAGCAGCTTAGTGGCGGGATCTGGCACAGATACGCAGTATTTT; CDR3: CASSLVAGSGTDTQYF
V: TRBV29-1; size: -; D: -; J: TRBJ1-1; DNA: TGCAGCGGGGGAACAGGGCGGAACACTGAAGCTTTCTTT; CDR3: CSGGTGRNTEAFF
V: TRBV12-3/TRBV12-4; size: -; D: TRBD2; J: TRBJ2-5; DNA: TGTGCCAGCAGTTTGTCCGCGGGGGGTTCCAAGACCCAGTACTTC; CDR3: CASSLSAGGSKTQYF
V: TRBV3-1; size: -; D: -; J: TRBJ2-3; DNA: TGTGCCAGCAGTCCACCGGTAGAACCAACAGATACGCAGTATTTT; CDR3: CASSPPVEPTDTQYF
V: TRBV29-1; size: -; D: TRBD1; J: TRBJ2-6; DNA: TGCAGCGCCCTAGGGGACAGTACCTCCTCTGGGGCCAACGTCCTGACTTTC; CDR3: CSALGDSTSSGANVLTF
V: TRBV3-1; size: -; D: -; J: TRBJ1-2; DNA: TGTGCCAGCAGCCAAGAAGGGCCGCTCACCTTC; CDR3: CASSQEGPLTF
V: TRBV4-2; size: -; D: -; J: TRBJ1-5; DNA: TGTGCCAGCAGCCAAAATCGGGGGGGTAGCAATCAGCCCCAGCATTTT; CDR3: CASSQNRGGSNQPQHF
V: TRBV25-1; size: -; D: -; J: TRBJ1-6; DNA: TGTGCCAGCAGTCAGGGTCATAGTTCACCCCTCCACTTT; CDR3: CASSQGHSSPLHF
V: TRBV27; size: -; D: -; J: TRBJ1-2; DNA: TGTGCCAGCAGTACCCCCGGTGGCGGCTACACCTTC; CDR3: CASSTPGGGYTF
V: TRBV2; size: -; D: -; J: TRBJ1-5; DNA: TGTGCCAGCCGAAGACAGTTCAATCAGCCCCAGCATTTT; CDR3: CASRRQFNQPQHF
V: TRBV3-1; size: -; D: -; J: TRBJ2-7; DNA: TGTGCCAGCAGCCAAGATAGCAACGAGCAGTACTTC; CDR3: CASSQDSNEQYF
V: TRBV19; size: -; D: -; J: TRBJ2-7; DNA: TGTGCCAGTAGCAGCCTAAGAGCCTCCTACGAGCAGTACTTC; CDR3: CASSSLRASYEQYF
V: TRBV30; size: -; D: -; J: TRBJ2-7; DNA: TGTGCCTGGAGTGACGCCTACGAGCAGTACTTC; CDR3: CAWSDAYEQYF
V: TRBV27; size: -; D: TRBD2; J: TRBJ2-7; DNA: TGTGCCAGCAGTTTGGCGAGCGGGGGAGACTACGAGCAGTACTTC; CDR3: CASSLASGGDYEQYF
V: TRBV20-1; size: -; D: TRBD2; J: TRBJ2-1; DNA: TGCAGTGCCGTGAGCGGGGGACCCTACAATGAGCAGTTCTTC; CDR3: CSAVSGGPYNEQFF
V: TRBV20-1; size: -; D: TRBD1; J: TRBJ1-6; DNA: TGCAGTGCCGGGAGAGGGGACAGGGATAATTCACCCCTCCACTTT; CDR3: CSAGRGDRDNSPLHF
V: TRBV6-5; size: -; D: TRBD1; J: TRBJ1-1; DNA: TGTGCCAGCAGCCGAGAAGGGACAGGGAACACTGAAGCTTTCTTT; CDR3: CASSREGTGNTEAFF
V: TRBV30; size: -; D: -; J: TRBJ2-5; DNA: TGTGCCTGGGGGACGCCTAGGTACTTC; CDR3: CAWGTPRYF
V: TRBV4-2; size: -; D: TRBD1; J: TRBJ2-6; DNA: TGTGCCAGCAGCCTTGGACAGGGGGCAAGCTCTGGGGCCAACGTCCTGACTTTC; CDR3: CASSLGQGASSGANVLTF
V: TRBV5-6; size: -; D: -; J: TRBJ1-1; DNA: TGTGCCAGCAGCTTGGCGCCCAAGACTGAAGCTTTCTTT; CDR3: CASSLAPKTEAFF
V: TRBV7-9; size: -; D: -; J: TRBJ1-6; DNA: TGTGCCAGCAGCCTCGGGAGGGGGACCCTCCACTTT; CDR3: CASSLGRGTLHF
V: TRBV18; size: -; D: TRBD1; J: TRBJ2-1; DNA: TGTGCCAGCTCACCTCTACCCCCGGGACAGCCTCACAATGAGCAGTTCTTC; CDR3: CASSPLPPGQPHNEQFF
V: TRBV30; size: -; D: -; J: TRBJ1-1; DNA: TGTGCCTGGAGCCCCGTGGGTGAAGCAATCTTT; CDR3: CAWSPVGEAIF
V: TRBV25-1; size: -; D: -; J: TRBJ1-2; DNA: TGTGCCAGCAGTGCGTGGAGGGGAATTCGTAAAGCCTATGGCTACACCTTC; CDR3: CASSAWRGIRKAYGYTF
V: TRBV30; size: -; D: -; J: TRBJ1-3; DNA: TGTGCCTGGAGCCTACAGGCGTACTCTGGAAACACCATATATTTT; CDR3: CAWSLQAYSGNTIYF
V: TRBV29-1; size: -; D: -; J: TRBJ1-2; DNA: TGCAGCGTTGCTACCGGTTTACTCTATGGCTACACCTTC; CDR3: CSVATGLLYGYTF
V: TRBV15; size: -; D: TRBD1; J: TRBJ2-3; DNA: TGTGCCACCAGCAGGATAGGGACAGGGGGAGATACGCAGTATTTT; CDR3: CATSRIGTGGDTQYF